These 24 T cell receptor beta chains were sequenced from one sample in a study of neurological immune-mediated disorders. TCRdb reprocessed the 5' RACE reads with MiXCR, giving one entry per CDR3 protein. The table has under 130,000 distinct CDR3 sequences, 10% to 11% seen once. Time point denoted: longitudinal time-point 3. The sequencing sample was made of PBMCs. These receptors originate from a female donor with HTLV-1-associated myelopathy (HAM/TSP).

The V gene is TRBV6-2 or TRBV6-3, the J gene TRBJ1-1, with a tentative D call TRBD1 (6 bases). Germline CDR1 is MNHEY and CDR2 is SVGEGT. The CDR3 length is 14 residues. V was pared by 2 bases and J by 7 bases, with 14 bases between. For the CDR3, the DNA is TGTGCCAGCAGTTACGGCGACAGGCCTTTTGAAGCTTTCTTT. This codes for CASSYGDRPFEAFF.

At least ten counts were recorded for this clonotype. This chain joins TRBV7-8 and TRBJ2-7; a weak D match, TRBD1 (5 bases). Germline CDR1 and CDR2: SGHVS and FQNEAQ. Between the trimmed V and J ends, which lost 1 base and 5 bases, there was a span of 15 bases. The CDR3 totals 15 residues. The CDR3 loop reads CASSLGAGRYHEQYF. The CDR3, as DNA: TGTGCCAGCAGCTTAGGAGCAGGGCGGTACCACGAGCAGTACTTC.

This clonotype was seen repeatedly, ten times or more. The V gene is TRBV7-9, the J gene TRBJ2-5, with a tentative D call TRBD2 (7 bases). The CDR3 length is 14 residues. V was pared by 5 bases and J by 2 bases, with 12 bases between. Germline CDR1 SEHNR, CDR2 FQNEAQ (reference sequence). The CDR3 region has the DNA TGTGCCAGCAGCCGCGGGGGCGCGCAAGAGACCCAGTACTTC. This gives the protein CASSRGGAQETQYF.

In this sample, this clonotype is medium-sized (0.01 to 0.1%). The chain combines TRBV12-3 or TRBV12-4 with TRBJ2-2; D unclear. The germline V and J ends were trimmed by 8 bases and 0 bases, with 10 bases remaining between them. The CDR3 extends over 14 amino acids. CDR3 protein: CASSWDSNTGELFF. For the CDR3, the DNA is TGTGCCAGCTCGTGGGATTCGAACACCGGGGAGCTGTTTTTT.

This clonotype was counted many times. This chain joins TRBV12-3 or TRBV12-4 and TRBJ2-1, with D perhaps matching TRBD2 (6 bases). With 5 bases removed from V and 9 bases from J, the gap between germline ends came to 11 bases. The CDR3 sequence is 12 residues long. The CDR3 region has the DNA TGTGCCAGCAGTGGGCCCGGGGGTGAGCAGTTCTTC. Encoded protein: CASSGPGGEQFF.

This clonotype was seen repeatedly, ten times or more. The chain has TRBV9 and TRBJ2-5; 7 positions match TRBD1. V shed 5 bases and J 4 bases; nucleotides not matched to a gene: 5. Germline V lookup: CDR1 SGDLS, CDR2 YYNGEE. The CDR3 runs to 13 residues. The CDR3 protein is CASRGRQGETQYF. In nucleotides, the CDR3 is TGTGCCAGCAGAGGTCGACAGGGAGAGACCCAGTACTTC.

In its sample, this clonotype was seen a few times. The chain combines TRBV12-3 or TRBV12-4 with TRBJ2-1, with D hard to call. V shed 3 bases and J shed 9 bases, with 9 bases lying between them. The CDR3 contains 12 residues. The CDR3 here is CASSFSTGEQFF. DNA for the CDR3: TGTGCCAGCAGTTTTAGTACCGGTGAGCAGTTCTTC.

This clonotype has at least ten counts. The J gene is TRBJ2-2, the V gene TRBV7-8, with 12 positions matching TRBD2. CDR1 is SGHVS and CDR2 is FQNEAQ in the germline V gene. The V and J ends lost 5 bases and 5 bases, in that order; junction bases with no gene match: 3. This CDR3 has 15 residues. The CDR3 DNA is TGTGCCAGCAGCCGACTAGCGGGGGTGACCGGGGAGCTGTTTTTT. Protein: CASSRLAGVTGELFF.

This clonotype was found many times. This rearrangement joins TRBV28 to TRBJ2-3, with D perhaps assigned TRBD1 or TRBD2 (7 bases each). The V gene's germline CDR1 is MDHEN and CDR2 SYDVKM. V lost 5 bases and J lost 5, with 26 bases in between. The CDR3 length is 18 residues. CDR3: CASSTAGGLTGPRDTQYF. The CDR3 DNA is TGTGCCAGCAGTACCGCCGGGGGGCTGACAGGGCCGAGAGATACGCAGTATTTT. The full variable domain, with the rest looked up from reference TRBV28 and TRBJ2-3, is DVKVTQSSRYLVKRTGEKVFLECVQDMDHENMFWYRQDPGLGLRLIYFSYDVKMKEKGDIPEGYSVSREKKERFSLILESASTNQTSMYLCASSTAGGLTGPRDTQYFGPGTRLTVL.

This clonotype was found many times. CDR3 region: CASSQVIGTGGSGANVLTF. As DNA, the CDR3 is TGCGCCAGCAGCCAAGTTATAGGGACAGGGGGCTCCGGGGCCAACGTCCTGACTTTC. This rearrangement joins TRBV4-1 to TRBJ2-6, with 12 bases fitting TRBD1. Germline CDR1 reads MGHRA; CDR2 reads YSYEKL. The CDR3 covers 19 residues. J lost 4 bases, V lost 1 base, and 8 bases had no gene match.

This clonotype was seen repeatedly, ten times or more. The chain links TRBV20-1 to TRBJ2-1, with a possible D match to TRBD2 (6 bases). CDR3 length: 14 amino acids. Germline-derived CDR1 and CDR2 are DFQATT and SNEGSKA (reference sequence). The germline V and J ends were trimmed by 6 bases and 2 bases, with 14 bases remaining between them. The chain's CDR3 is CSATRGTPYNEQFF. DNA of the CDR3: TGCAGTGCCACTCGGGGGACTCCCTACAATGAGCAGTTCTTC.

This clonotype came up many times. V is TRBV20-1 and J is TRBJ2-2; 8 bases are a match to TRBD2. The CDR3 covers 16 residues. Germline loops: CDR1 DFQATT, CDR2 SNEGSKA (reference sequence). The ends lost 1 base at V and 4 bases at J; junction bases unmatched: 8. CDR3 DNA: TGCAGTGCTAGAGTGGGAGCGGGGGTAGGCACCGGGGAGCTGTTTTTT. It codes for CSARVGAGVGTGELFF.

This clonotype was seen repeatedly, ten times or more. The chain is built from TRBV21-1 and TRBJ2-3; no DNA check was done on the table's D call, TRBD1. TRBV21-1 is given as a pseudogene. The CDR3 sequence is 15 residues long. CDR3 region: CASDRGGQGADTQYF. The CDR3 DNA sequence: TGTGCCAGCGACCGGGGGGGACAGGGGGCAGATACGCAGTATTTT.

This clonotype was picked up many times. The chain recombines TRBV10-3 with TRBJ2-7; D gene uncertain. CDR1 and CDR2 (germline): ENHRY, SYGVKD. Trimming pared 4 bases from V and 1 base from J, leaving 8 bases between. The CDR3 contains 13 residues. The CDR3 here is CAISGGLSYEQYF. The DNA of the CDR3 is TGTGCCATCAGTGGCGGCCTATCCTACGAGCAGTACTTC.

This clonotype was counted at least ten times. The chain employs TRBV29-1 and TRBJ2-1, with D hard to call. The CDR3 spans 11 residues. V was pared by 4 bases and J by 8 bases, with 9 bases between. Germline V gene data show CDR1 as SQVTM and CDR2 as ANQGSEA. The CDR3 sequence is CSVAPGDEQFF. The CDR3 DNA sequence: TGCAGCGTTGCGCCGGGTGATGAGCAGTTCTTC.

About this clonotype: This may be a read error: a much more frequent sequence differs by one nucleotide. CDR3 sequence reads: CASSRTIGGAVSGELFF. The CDR3 DNA reads TGTGCCAGCAGTAGGACTATCGGGGGGGCTGTTTCCGGGGAGCTGTTTTTT. The V gene is TRBV6-6, the J gene TRBJ2-2, with 8 bases lining up with TRBD2. Germline CDR1 and CDR2: MNHNY and SVGAGI (reference sequence). This CDR3 contains 17 residues. Trimming cost V 5 bases and J 6 bases; bases outside gene matches: 14.

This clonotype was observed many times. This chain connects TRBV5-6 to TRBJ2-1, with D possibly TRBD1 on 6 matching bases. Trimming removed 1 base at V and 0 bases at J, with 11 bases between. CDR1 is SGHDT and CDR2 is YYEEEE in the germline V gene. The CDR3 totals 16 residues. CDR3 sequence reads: CASSLKDRSSYNEQFF. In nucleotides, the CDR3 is TGTGCCAGCAGCTTGAAAGACAGGAGCTCCTACAATGAGCAGTTCTTC.

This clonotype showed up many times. CDR3 sequence (DNA): TGCAGTGCACAGCCCCCGACTAGCGGGGGGGCAGATACGCAGTATTTT. Encoded protein: CSAQPPTSGGADTQYF. J is TRBJ2-3 and V is TRBV20-1, with TRBD2 matching over 14 bases. Per the germline V gene, CDR1 is DFQATT and CDR2 is SNEGSKA (reference sequence). The CDR3 covers 16 residues. The junction had 9 bases not matched to a gene; V was cut back by 6 bases and J by 4 bases.

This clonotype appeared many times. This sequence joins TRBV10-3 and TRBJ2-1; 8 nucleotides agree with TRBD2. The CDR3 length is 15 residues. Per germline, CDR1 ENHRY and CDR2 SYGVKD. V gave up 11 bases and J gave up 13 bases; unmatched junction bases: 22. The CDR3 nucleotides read TGTGCCGCCTTGGGCGGGGAGGTTGCGGGGGGCCGTCAGTTCTTC. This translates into CAALGGEVAGGRQFF.

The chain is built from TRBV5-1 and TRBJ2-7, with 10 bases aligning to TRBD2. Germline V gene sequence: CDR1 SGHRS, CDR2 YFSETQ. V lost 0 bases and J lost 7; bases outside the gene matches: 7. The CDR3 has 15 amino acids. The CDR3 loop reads CASSLASGGPGEQYF. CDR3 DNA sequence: TGCGCCAGCAGCTTGGCTAGCGGGGGCCCAGGGGAGCAGTACTTC.

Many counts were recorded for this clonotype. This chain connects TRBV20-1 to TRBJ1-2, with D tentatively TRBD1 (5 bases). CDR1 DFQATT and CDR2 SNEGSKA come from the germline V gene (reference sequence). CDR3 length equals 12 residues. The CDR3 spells CVIPGTDYGYTF. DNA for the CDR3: TGCGTAATCCCTGGGACGGATTATGGCTACACCTTC.

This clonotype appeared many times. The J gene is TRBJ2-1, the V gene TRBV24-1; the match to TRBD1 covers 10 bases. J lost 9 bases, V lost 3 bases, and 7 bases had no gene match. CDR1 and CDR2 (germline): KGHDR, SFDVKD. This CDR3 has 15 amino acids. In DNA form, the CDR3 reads TGTGCCACCAGTGATCGGGACAGGGGTACAACTGAGCAGTTCTTC. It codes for CATSDRDRGTTEQFF.

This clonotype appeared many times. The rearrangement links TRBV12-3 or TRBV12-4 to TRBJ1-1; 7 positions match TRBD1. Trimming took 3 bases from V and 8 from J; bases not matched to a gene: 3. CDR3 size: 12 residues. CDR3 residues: CASSLGRGEAFF. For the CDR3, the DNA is TGTGCCAGCAGTTTGGGCAGGGGGGAAGCTTTCTTT.

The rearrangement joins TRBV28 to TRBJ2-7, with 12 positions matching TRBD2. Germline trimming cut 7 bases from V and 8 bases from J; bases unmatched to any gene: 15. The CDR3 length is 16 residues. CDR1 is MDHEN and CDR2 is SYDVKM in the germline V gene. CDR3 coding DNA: TGTGCCAGCAACTCAGCTAGCGGGGGGGGCCCGCGGAAGCAGTACTTC. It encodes CASNSASGGGPRKQYF. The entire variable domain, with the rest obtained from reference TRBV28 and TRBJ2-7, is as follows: DVKVTQSSRYLVKRTGEKVFLECVQDMDHENMFWYRQDPGLGLRLIYFSYDVKMKEKGDIPEGYSVSREKKERFSLILESASTNQTSMYLCASNSASGGGPRKQYFGPGTRLTVT.